A selection of T cell receptor beta chains follows, all from one sample in a study of multiple sclerosis patients with progressive multifocal leukoencephalopathy. Produced via immunoSEQ multiplex PCR; TCRdb's table is partial and in-frame only. The table includes approximately 27,000 clones, approximately 89% detected once. The sequencing here drew on PBMCs, taken from a patient treated with natalizumab. The receptors were sampled from a woman aged 30 to 39 with progressive multifocal leukoencephalopathy. Each CDR3 is given with its conserved first and last residue. A D gene is named only where the DNA matches it firmly. Some rows have no size entry. The others give once, few or many, or a class for an expanded clone.

J | size | V | D | CDR3 | DNA
TRBJ1-2 | . | TRBV6-1 | . | CASSERPNYGYTF | TGTGCCAGCAGTGAAAGGCCGAACTATGGCTACACCTTC
TRBJ1-2 | . | TRBV9 | . | CASSGSLQPGEGYTF | TGTGCCAGCAGCGGATCGTTGCAGCCGGGAGAGGGCTACACCTTC
TRBJ2-6 | . | TRBV29-1 | TRBD1 | CSVVRTGGAGANVLTF | TGCAGCGTTGTCAGGACAGGGGGAGCTGGGGCCAACGTCCTGACTTTC
TRBJ2-1 | . | TRBV30 | TRBD2 | CAWSVSGSGNEQFF | TGTGCCTGGAGCGTTAGCGGGAGTGGGAATGAGCAGTTCTTC
TRBJ1-6 | . | TRBV30 | . | CAWSVGVLNSPLHF | TGTGCCTGGAGTGTCGGGGTTTTAAATTCACCCCTCCACTTT
TRBJ2-3 | . | TRBV4-3 | . | CASSQDRGDTQYF | TGCGCCAGCAGCCAAGACAGGGGAGATACGCAGTATTTT
TRBJ2-7 | once | TRBV27 | TRBD2 | CASYPGGSSYEQYF | TGTGCCAGCTACCCGGGGGGGTCGTCCTACGAGCAGTACTTC
TRBJ1-5 | . | TRBV9 | TRBD1 | CASSVEGGRGEPQHF | TGTGCCAGCAGCGTAGAAGGGGGCCGGGGCGAGCCCCAGCATTTT
TRBJ1-1 | . | TRBV5-4 | TRBD1 | CASSIRGQGVLNTEAFF | TGTGCCAGCAGCATCCGGGGACAGGGGGTCCTGAACACTGAAGCTTTCTTT
TRBJ1-1 | . | TRBV6-6 | . | CASRGTENTEAFF | TGTGCCAGCAGGGGCACCGAGAACACTGAAGCTTTCTTT
TRBJ2-1 | . | TRBV7-9 | . | CASSLSLGVHRTEQFF | TGTGCCAGCAGCTTAAGTCTGGGGGTCCACCGGACTGAGCAGTTCTTC
TRBJ1-6 | . | TRBV18 | TRBD1 | CASSSPGQVDSPLHF | TGTGCCAGCTCATCTCCGGGACAGGTCGATTCACCCCTCCACTTT
TRBJ1-2 | . | TRBV28 | TRBD1 | CASSLRQGVDYGYTF | TGTGCCAGCAGTTTAAGACAGGGGGTCGACTATGGCTACACCTTC
TRBJ1-2 | . | TRBV5-1 | . | CASRRASGEDYGYTF | TGCGCCAGCAGGAGGGCCTCAGGGGAGGACTATGGCTACACCTTC
TRBJ2-3 | . | TRBV6-4 | TRBD2 | CASSESSGGTDTQYF | TGTGCCAGCAGTGAATCTAGCGGGGGCACAGATACGCAGTATTTT
TRBJ2-7 | . | TRBV6-5 | . | CASRKTTVSYEQYF | TGTGCCAGCAGAAAGACGACAGTTTCCTACGAGCAGTACTTC
TRBJ1-2 | . | TRBV2 | . | CASSEARVYYGYTF | TGTGCCAGCAGTGAAGCGCGGGTTTACTATGGCTACACCTTC
TRBJ2-1 | . | TRBV18 | TRBD2 | CASSPRRTSGINEQFF | TGTGCCAGCTCACCACGACGGACTAGCGGAATCAATGAGCAGTTCTTC
TRBJ1-2 | few | TRBV4-3 | TRBD1 | CASSQEWDSGTVNYGYTF | TGCGCCAGCAGCCAAGAATGGGACTCCGGGACAGTCAACTATGGCTACACCTTC
TRBJ2-3 | few | TRBV5-4 | . | CASSLRAELTDTQYF | TGTGCCAGCAGCTTGAGGGCGGAGCTCACAGATACGCAGTATTTT
TRBJ2-1 | . | TRBV29-1 | TRBD2 | CSVDYTSGSSYNEQFF | TGCAGCGTTGATTACACTAGCGGGTCTTCCTACAATGAGCAGTTCTTC
TRBJ1-2 | . | TRBV10-1 | TRBD1 | CASSRDRGDGYTF | TGCGCCAGCAGCCGGGACAGGGGTGATGGCTACACCTTC
TRBJ2-7 | few | TRBV5-5 | TRBD1 | CASSFLGTGISYEQYF | TGTGCCAGCAGCTTCCTTGGGACAGGGATTTCCTACGAGCAGTACTTC
TRBJ2-7 | . | TRBV30 | TRBD2 | CAWSEGLAGVEQYF | TGTGCCTGGAGTGAGGGACTAGCGGGAGTTGAGCAGTACTTC
TRBJ1-4 | . | TRBV15 | TRBD1 | CATSRTGEGEKLFF | TGTGCCACCAGCAGGACAGGGGAGGGTGAAAAACTGTTTTTT
TRBJ2-7 | . | TRBV7-6 | TRBD2 | CASSSRTSGEQYF | TGTGCCAGCAGCTCCCGGACTAGTGGCGAGCAGTACTTC
TRBJ1-2 | . | TRBV15 | . | CATSRDTGGHGYTF | TGTGCCACCAGCAGAGATACCGGAGGACATGGCTACACCTTC
TRBJ1-5 | . | TRBV28 | TRBD1 | CASSLAGPGGRQPQHF | TGTGCCAGCAGTTTAGCCGGGCCAGGGGGCAGACAGCCCCAGCATTTT
TRBJ1-1 | . | TRBV6-1 | TRBD1 | CASSEARFAGGRDTEAFF | TGTGCCAGCAGTGAAGCTCGATTTGCAGGGGGCCGGGACACTGAAGCTTTCTTT
TRBJ1-1 | once | TRBV5-1 | . | CASSLGSDYTEAFF | TGCGCCAGCAGCTTGGGGTCGGATTACACTGAAGCTTTCTTT
TRBJ2-1 | . | TRBV18 | TRBD2 | CASSPPGAGVANEQFF | TGTGCCAGCTCACCACCAGGGGCGGGAGTCGCGAATGAGCAGTTCTTC
TRBJ2-7 | . | TRBV6-8 | TRBD1 | CASSYLETGGAGCEQYF | TGTGCCAGCAGTTACTTGGAGACAGGGGGCGCGGGGTGCGAGCAGTACTTC
TRBJ2-3 | . | TRBV5-1 | . | CASSLRTDTQYF | TGCGCCAGCAGCTTGCGGACAGATACGCAGTATTTT
TRBJ1-5 | . | TRBV29-1 | TRBD1 | CSARMTGSNQPQHF | TGCAGCGCCCGAATGACAGGGAGCAATCAGCCCCAGCATTTT
TRBJ2-1 | once | TRBV29-1 | . | CSVEGRVMEQFF | TGCAGCGTTGAAGGCAGGGTAATGGAGCAGTTCTTC
TRBJ2-5 | few | TRBV6-5 | . | CASSSVEGGGETQYF | TGTGCCAGCAGTTCCGTGGAGGGGGGCGGGGAGACCCAGTACTTC
TRBJ2-7 | . | TRBV2 | . | CASGTERSYEQYF | TGTGCCAGCGGTACAGAGAGATCCTACGAGCAGTACTTC